This T cell receptor beta chain was sequenced for a study of control samples from healthy donors and cancer patients (dated by TCRdb to the early 2020s). To note about this clone: Its antigen remains unidentified. Base qualities are not recorded, but no much larger clone differs from it by a single base.

Preparation of the library involved the immunoSEQ multiplex PCR assay. TCRdb obtained this table from immuneACCESS and retained in-frame rearrangements with V and J assigned. These tables miss some clones; where compared with another copy, unresolved V genes account for less than half of the shortfall, and the remainder is unexplained. For this sample there are 100,000 to 150,000 clones; approximately 92% appear just once. The ten top clones hold around 0.6% of the sample. Sequences SGHNT (CDR1) and YENEEA (CDR2) are obtained from the germline V gene. V is clipped by 5 bases and J by 6 bases, and the sequence between their germline boundaries is 14 bases long. The CDR3 runs 14 residues from the cysteine to the phenylalanine. The DNA shown is the 42-base CDR3, in frame from base 1.

The chain couples TRBV11-3 to TRBJ2-1; TRBD2 is possibly the D segment (5 matching bases). This receptor was obtained from an elderly man with head and neck cancer. The sample taken for sequencing was PBMCs. This receptor carries the CDR3 CASSRGRDSNEQFF. The DNA sequence follows: TGTGCCAGCAGCCGAGGTCGGGATTCCAATGAGCAGTTCTTC.